The 24 T cell receptor beta chains below come from one sample, sequenced in a study of tumor and adjacent non-tumor tissue in lung cancer (dated by TCRdb to 2016 to 2019). Library generation was performed with multiplex PCR. Instrument used: Illumina HiSeq 2500. TCRbeta libraries were constructed through three rounds of nested PCR with primers (Table S4) according to protocols adapted from ARM-PCR. The public reads were reprocessed in TCRdb via fastp at Q25 and MiXCR, keeping in-frame beta chains. Rows are unified per CDR3 protein, each entry keeping the most common DNA and genes. The sample profile shows approximately 75,000 distinct CDR3 sequences; under 80% of them were found once. The ten largest clonotypes hold about 12% of the sample. Bulk unsorted tissue served as the source for RNA extraction, and RNA quality was assessed using a NanoDrop ND-1000 and an Agilent 2100. Sequencing was performed on lung tumor tissue. These receptors all come from a woman between 50 and 59 years old with non-small cell lung cancer.

The rearrangement uses TRBV29-1 and TRBJ1-1; D call uncertain. Trimming removed 1 base at V and 6 bases at J, with 21 bases between. The CDR3 runs 16 residues. Germline assignment: CDR1 SQVTM and CDR2 ANQGSEA. DNA of the CDR3: TGCAGCGTTGAAGGGACCCCTAACGCTTTAGGCGCTGAAGCTTTCTTT. Protein: CSVEGTPNALGAEAFF.

In its sample, this clonotype was seen once. This CDR3 is missing its conserved last phenylalanine or tryptophan, likely due to a read error. The chain employs TRBV29-1 and TRBJ1-2; D is ambiguous. The CDR3 length is 12 residues. Between the trimmed V and J ends, which lost 2 bases and 8 bases, there was a span of 12 bases. Per the germline V gene, CDR1 is SQVTM and CDR2 is ANQGSEA. In nucleotides, the CDR3 is TGCAGCGTTGAAAAGAACAGCAGAGGCTACACCTCC. Protein product: CSVEKNSRGYTS.

On this clonotype itself: A much larger clone lies one base from this, so it may be a read error. V usage is TRBV16 and J usage is TRBJ1-3; maybe TRBD1 (5 bases). CDR1 is KGHSY, CDR2 FQNENV, per germline. The CDR3 is made up of 13 amino acids. The CDR3 spells CASSLGAGNTLYF. For the CDR3, the DNA is TGTGCCAGCAGCCTCGGGGCTGGAAACACCTTATATTTT.

This clonotype was counted once. The conserved phenylalanine or tryptophan normally closing the CDR3 is absent here, so this likely arose from a read error. The V gene is TRBV6-5, the J gene TRBJ2-2; tentative D call: TRBD1 (6 bases). Germline V gene lookup returns CDR1 MNHEY and CDR2 SVGAGI. The CDR3 is 14 amino acids. CDR3 DNA sequence: TGTGCCTGCAGTTACTCTGGGGGCCCCGGGGAGCTGTTTCTT. It codes for CACSYSGGPGELFL.

In the case of this clonotype: The conserved phenylalanine or tryptophan normally closing the CDR3 is absent here, so this likely arose from a read error. The DNA is omitted, as the CDR3 cannot be located on it reliably, and the CDR3 follows TCRdb's listing. The V call is TRBV6-5, the J call TRBJ2-7; the table's D call, TRBD2, was not checked against the DNA. The CDR3 is made up of 15 amino acids, end residues included. Germline V CDR1 and CDR2: MNHEY, SVGAGI. The CDR3 sequence: CACKTSGGVTYERYL.

With regard to this clonotype: Lacking the conserved final phenylalanine or tryptophan, this CDR3 likely reflects a read error. This rearrangement joins TRBV7-9 to TRBJ2-1; TRBD1 or TRBD2 may be the D gene (5 bases each). In germline, CDR1 is SEHNR, CDR2 FQNEAQ (reference sequence). The V end was cut by 3 bases, the J end by 7 bases, with 25 bases between. The CDR3 has 18 residues. CDR3 bases: TGTGCCAGCAGCTTTCTTGGCCCCGACGGGACCCTCCTGAATGAGCAGTTCTTA. The encoded protein is CASSFLGPDGTLLNEQFL.

This rearrangement joins TRBV12-3 or TRBV12-4 to TRBJ2-1; TRBD2 matches 8 bases. This CDR3 is built from 15 residues. The V and J ends lost 6 bases and 8 bases, in that order; junction bases with no gene match: 12. The CDR3 loop is CASSPPGGPRDEQFF. The CDR3 nucleotides are TGTGCCAGCAGCCCACCGGGAGGGCCACGGGATGAGCAGTTCTTC.

This clonotype showed up many times. The chain's CDR3 is CASSLERGGHYEQYF. The CDR3 nucleotides are TGTGCCAGCAGCTTGGAACGAGGGGGACACTACGAGCAGTACTTC. The rearrangement links TRBV5-5 to TRBJ2-7, with D possibly being TRBD1 (6 bases). This CDR3 comprises 15 residues. Per the germline V gene, CDR1 is SGHKS and CDR2 is YYEKEE (reference sequence). V lost 0 bases to trimming and J lost 3 bases, with 13 bases between them.

On this clonotype itself: A much larger clone lies one base from this, so it may be a read error. This sequence joins TRBV28 and TRBJ2-7; D possibly uses TRBD1 or TRBD2 (5 bases each). CDR1 MDHEN and CDR2 SYDVKM come from the germline V gene. The CDR3 sequence is 17 residues long. For the CDR3, the DNA is TGTGTCAGCAGTTTAAACATCCGGGACCCAGGCGGGTACGAGCAGTACTTC. Translation gives CVSSLNIRDPGGYEQYF.

Only one count was recorded for this clonotype. The CDR3 loop reads CASRVDAGTGELFF. The CDR3 coding sequence is TGTGCCAGCAGGGTTGATGCGGGAACCGGGGAGCTGTTTTTT. The chain carries TRBV5-4 and TRBJ2-2, with D possibly TRBD2 on 6 matching bases. This CDR3 is built from 14 residues. Germline loops: CDR1 SGHNT, CDR2 YYREEE (reference sequence). Trimming shortened V by 5 bases and J by 5 bases, and 13 bases separated the two germline ends.

This clonotype occurred a few times. Compared with germline, one end of the junction differs, possibly owing to a read error. This chain links TRBV4-2 with TRBJ1-2; 9 bases are shared with TRBD1. The CDR3 contains 16 residues. CDR1 and CDR2 from the germline V gene are LGHNA and YNFKEQ. CDR3 loop: CASSLDWGQGDYGYTF. CDR3 bases: TGTGCCAGTAGCCTAGACTGGGGACAGGGAGACTATGGCTACACCTTC.

On this clonotype itself: Sequence at one end of the junction differs from germline and may be a read error. The chain combines TRBV5-4 with TRBJ2-7; D is unresolved. The CDR3 loop spans 17 amino acids. In germline, CDR1 is SGHNT, CDR2 YYREEE (reference sequence). This CDR3 is CATSLSPPWWGIWEQYF. The CDR3, as DNA: TGTGCCACCAGCTTGTCACCCCCTTGGTGGGGTATTTGGGAGCAGTACTTC.

With regard to this clonotype: A much larger clonotype is one base distant, so this may be a read error. The genes are TRBV2 and TRBJ2-7, with D uncertain. V was trimmed by 1 base and J by 3 bases, leaving 13 bases between them. The germline CDR1 and CDR2 sequences are SNHLY and FYNNEI. The CDR3 contains 15 residues. CDR3 in DNA: TGTGCCAGCAGTGAAGAGGCGGTAGGAAACTACGAGCAGTACTTC. Its translation is CASSEEAVGNYEQYF.

Regarding this clonotype: The germline gene is not matched at one end of the junction; a read error may be the cause. The V call is TRBV6-1, the J call TRBJ2-3, with 7 nucleotides matching TRBD2. Per germline, CDR1 MNHNS and CDR2 SASEGT. This CDR3 has 16 residues. CDR3 residues: CASSDLGTTSTDMQNF. The CDR3 DNA is TGTGCCAGCAGTGACTTAGGGACGACTAGCACAGATATGCAGAATTTT.

On this clonotype itself: The germline gene is not matched at one end of the junction; a read error may be the cause. J is TRBJ2-1 and V is TRBV11-2; weak D call: TRBD1 (5 bases). CDR3 length: 14 amino acids. CDR1 SGHAT and CDR2 FQNNGV come from the germline V gene. CDR3 sequence: CASNLEAGLVEQFF. CDR3 DNA: TGTGCCAGCAACTTAGAGGCAGGGTTGGTTGAGCAGTTCTTC.

The chain couples TRBV6-1 to TRBJ2-1, with D maybe TRBD2 (6 bases). The V end was cut by 7 bases, the J end by 8 bases, with 21 bases between. This CDR3 spans 15 amino acids. The V gene's germline CDR1 is MNHNS and CDR2 SASEGT. In nucleotides, the CDR3 is TGTGCCAGCAATGATGGTAACGGGAGAATCGATGAGCAGTTCTTC. As protein: CASNDGNGRIDEQFF.

This clonotype has a count of ten or more. The rearrangement joins TRBV10-3 to TRBJ2-7; D is perhaps TRBD2 (5 bases). V lost 9 bases and J 7 bases, leaving 22 bases between the germline ends. This CDR3 spans 14 amino acids. Germline V gives CDR1 ENHRY, CDR2 SYGVKD. CDR3 in amino acids: CAITDPSRGWEQYF. In nucleotides, the CDR3 is TGTGCCATTACAGACCCGTCCCGAGGGTGGGAGCAGTACTTC.

Note on this clonotype: The germline gene is not matched at one end of the junction; a read error may be the cause. The rearrangement links TRBV20-1 to TRBJ2-7, with D possibly being TRBD2 (5 bases). There are 14 residues in the CDR3. Per the germline V gene, CDR1 is DFQATT and CDR2 is SNEGSKA (reference sequence). CDR3 residues: CSARDPGNSYEQYF. The CDR3 region has the DNA TGCAGTGCTAGAGATCCGGGGAACTCCTACGAGCAGTATTTC.

Turning to this clonotype: A read error may account for a junction end that differs from germline. This chain joins TRBV5-1 and TRBJ2-3; 7 positions match TRBD2. This CDR3 is 17 amino acids long. The germline CDR1 and CDR2 sequences are SGHRS and YFSETQ. The CDR3 DNA sequence: TGCGCCAACAGCGACCTTGGCGGGAGCCTTAGCACAGATACGCAGTATTTT. Protein product: CANSDLGGSLSTDTQYF.

At least ten counts were recorded for this clonotype. V gene TRBV24-1 combines with J gene TRBJ1-6; D is unresolved. Trimming took 5 bases from V and 5 from J, leaving 9 bases between them. In germline, CDR1 is KGHDR, CDR2 SFDVKD. CDR3 length: 14 amino acids. The CDR3 loop is CATSGLLNNSPLHF. The CDR3 DNA follows: TGTGCCACCAGTGGTCTCCTTAATAATTCACCCCTCCACTTT.

For this clonotype: One end of the junction varies from germline; a read error may be responsible. V usage is TRBV10-1 and J usage is TRBJ2-3; D uncertain. CDR1 is WNHNN and CDR2 is SYGVQD in the germline V gene (reference sequence). CDR3 size: 15 residues. CDR3 region: CASSESIQPLNTLYF. In DNA form, the CDR3 reads TGCGCCAGCAGTGAGTCGATTCAGCCTTTAAATACGCTGTATTTT.

This clonotype has just a few counts. This sequence joins TRBV10-3 and TRBJ2-2, with D tentatively TRBD1 or TRBD2 (6 bases each). CDR3 length: 14 amino acids. The V end was cut by 6 bases, the J end by 13 bases, with 21 bases between. In germline, CDR1 is ENHRY, CDR2 SYGVKD. CDR3 nucleotide sequence: TGTGCCATCAGGCCCGGCGGGACCACCAGGGGGCTGTTTTTT. It codes for CAIRPGGTTRGLFF.

Regarding this clonotype: This may arise from a read error, as a much more abundant clone is one base away. The chain uses TRBV20-1 and TRBJ2-3, with D tentatively TRBD2 (6 bases). The CDR3 sequence is 16 residues long. Trimming took 0 bases from V and 1 from J, leaving 14 bases between them. Looked up from germline, CDR1 is DFQATT and CDR2 is SNEGSKA (reference sequence). The CDR3 nucleotides are TGCAGTGCTAGAGATACTTGGAAGCGGGGCACAGATACGCAGTATTTT. Its protein is CSARDTWKRGTDTQYF.

Of note for this clonotype: An end of the junction does not agree with germline; a read error may underlie this. The chain links TRBV4-1 to TRBJ1-4; 8 bases are a match to TRBD1. CDR3 length equals 13 residues. Germline V gene lookup returns CDR1 MGHRA and CDR2 YSYEKL. The CDR3 spells CTSLDREAEILFF. As DNA, the CDR3 is TGCACCAGCTTGGACAGGGAGGCGGAAATACTGTTTTTT.